The 13 T cell receptor beta chains presented below share a single source sample, sequenced in a study of OX40 agonist ivuxolimab in advanced cancers. Profiled with immunoSEQ multiplex PCR; TCRdb holds only in-frame clones, not every one. This table holds around 97,000 clones, approximately 80% found once. This sample comprised CD4+ or CD8+ T cells sorted from blood, obtained in a trial of the OX40 agonist ivuxolimab. The receptors were sampled from an adult with an advanced solid tumor such as melanoma, head and neck, liver or kidney cancer.

V gene TRBV27 combines with J gene TRBJ1-6; D possibly corresponds to TRBD1 (6 bases). Trimming cost V 9 bases and J 0 bases, with 15 bases left between them. The CDR3 runs to 16 residues. Germline CDR1 MNHEY, CDR2 SMNVEV (reference sequence). The CDR3: CASGQSPSSYNSPLHF. The DNA of the CDR3 is TGTGCCAGTGGACAGTCTCCCAGCTCCTATAATTCACCCCTCCACTTT.

V and J are TRBV6-1 and TRBJ2-6; D uncertain. The germline V and J ends were trimmed by 6 bases and 1 base, with 10 bases remaining between them. Germline V gene data show CDR1 as MNHNS and CDR2 as SASEGT. The CDR3 runs 15 residues. The CDR3 DNA reads as TGTGCCAGCAGGGGTTGGGGTTCTGGGGCCAACGTCCTGACTTTC. It is translated as CASRGWGSGANVLTF.

The chain employs TRBV6-1 and TRBJ2-7, with D possibly being TRBD1 (5 bases). The CDR3 runs to 16 residues. Looked up from germline, CDR1 is MNHNS and CDR2 is SASEGT. Trimming cost V 1 base and J 3 bases, with 16 bases left between them. The CDR3 region has the DNA TGTGCCAGCAGTGAAGGGGAACAGGTGGGCGGCTACGAGCAGTACTTC. Amino acid sequence: CASSEGEQVGGYEQYF.

The rearrangement uses TRBV4-2 and TRBJ2-5; 7 bases are shared with TRBD1. The junction had 1 base not matched to a gene; V was cut back by 1 base and J by 5 bases. Germline lookup yields CDR1 LGHNA and CDR2 YNFKEQ. CDR3 length: 13 amino acids. CDR3 residues: CASSQGQGETQYF. The CDR3 bases are TGTGCCAGCAGCCAAGGACAGGGTGAGACCCAGTACTTC.

The chain is built from TRBV5-6 and TRBJ2-7; D remains ambiguous. The ends were cut back, 0 bases at V and 3 bases at J, with 1 base in the middle. The CDR3 has 11 amino acids. CDR1 SGHDT and CDR2 YYEEEE come from the germline V gene. In DNA form, the CDR3 reads TGTGCCAGCAGCTTGGGCTACGAGCAGTACTTC. This translates into CASSLGYEQYF.

The rearrangement links TRBV7-2 to TRBJ2-7; D may be TRBD1 (6 bases). The CDR3 loop spans 15 amino acids. CDR1 and CDR2 (germline): SGHTA, FQGNSA. Trimming took off 7 bases at V and 7 bases at J, with 23 bases between the two ends. CDR3 DNA: TGTGCCAGCACCATCGAGGTGACAGGCCCTCGAGAGCAGTACTTC. Translated: CASTIEVTGPREQYF.

The CDR3 DNA sequence: TGCGCCAGCAGCCCGGCTCCAGGTGTTAATTCACCCCTCCACTTT. Amino acid sequence: CASSPAPGVNSPLHF. The chain carries TRBV5-1 and TRBJ1-6; D gene ambiguous. Trimming stripped 4 bases from V and 6 bases from J, with 14 bases between. The CDR3 covers 15 residues. Germline values: CDR1 SGHRS, CDR2 YFSETQ.

This chain joins TRBV7-9 and TRBJ2-7; possibly TRBD2 for D (5 bases). This CDR3 spans 15 amino acids. Germline CDR1 is SEHNR and CDR2 is FQNEAQ (reference sequence). Trimming took off 5 bases at V and 0 bases at J, with 14 bases between the two ends. The DNA of the CDR3 is TGTGCCAGCAGCGACGACGGGGAGTACTCCTACGAGCAGTACTTC. Translated: CASSDDGEYSYEQYF. The variable domain in full, with the rest retrieved from reference TRBV7-9 and TRBJ2-7, is DTGVSQNPRHKITKRGQNVTFRCDPISEHNRLYWYRQTLGQGPEFLTYFQNEAQLEKSRLLSDRFSAERPKGSFSTLEIQRTEQGDSAMYLCASSDDGEYSYEQYFGPGTRLTVT.

This clone was seen a handful of times. The chain couples TRBV19 to TRBJ2-2; D is unresolved. Germline lookup yields CDR1 LNHDA and CDR2 SQIVND (reference sequence). The CDR3 sequence is 14 residues long. The V and J ends lost 0 bases and 2 bases respectively, with 4 bases between them. The CDR3 protein is CASSIERNTGELFF. CDR3 DNA: TGTGCCAGTAGTATAGAGAGAAACACCGGGGAGCTGTTTTTT.

The V and J genes are TRBV5-1 and TRBJ2-2, with a possible D match to TRBD1 (5 bases). Germline assignment: CDR1 SGHRS and CDR2 YFSETQ. The CDR3 has 12 amino acids. Trimming took off 6 bases at V and 5 bases at J, with 8 bases between the two ends. The DNA for the CDR3 is TGCGCCAGCATTCAGGGAACCGGGGAGCTGTTTTTT. It specifies CASIQGTGELFF.

This chain links TRBV20-1 with TRBJ2-1; D is ambiguous. Germline CDR1 and CDR2: DFQATT and SNEGSKA (reference sequence). The CDR3 runs 10 residues. Trimming stripped 2 bases from V and 10 bases from J, with 6 bases between. The CDR3 protein is CSARKSEQFF. The CDR3 DNA reads TGCAGTGCTAGAAAGTCGGAGCAGTTCTTC.

The chain links TRBV5-1 to TRBJ2-2; 10 bases agree with TRBD2. Germline-derived CDR1 and CDR2 are SGHRS and YFSETQ. V lost 4 bases to trimming and J lost 1 base; unmatched junction nucleotides: 7. This CDR3 is built from 17 residues. As DNA, the CDR3 is TGCGCCAGCAGCCTGGTCCCTAGCGGGGGGAACACCGGGGAGCTGTTTTTT. This encodes CASSLVPSGGNTGELFF.

The CDR3 DNA reads TGTGCCAGCAGTGTCGGACTAGCGCCCTACAATGAGCAGTTCTTC. This gives the protein CASSVGLAPYNEQFF. The genes are TRBV6-1 and TRBJ2-1, with TRBD2 matching 9 bases. Unmatched junction bases numbered 3, after V lost 4 bases and J lost 2 bases. This CDR3 is built from 15 residues. Germline CDR1 and CDR2: MNHNS and SASEGT.